This note documents a single T cell receptor (beta chain) sequence. What it binds is not known. The PCR used 60 Vbeta and 13 Jbeta primers. In the original analysis: A later analysis tallied some 80 million unique TCR beta chains, 8.5 million to 11 million of them shared. This table comes from immunoSEQ multiplex PCR, and its TCRdb copy is limited to in-frame clones, with some not included. The V and J calls and the clone size are those of that table, but D and trimming were determined from the DNA. The profile shows roughly 120,000 clones, about 80% of them singletons. These data belong to a study of cytomegalovirus exposure and HLA in healthy donors. Findings of the study overall: Confirmation in vitro established that three CMV-associated chains were specific for CMV antigens.

The receptor comes from a woman aged 40 to 50 in good health and CMV-seropositive. The sample comprised PBMCs.

The CDR3 region is CASSLEQMNTEAFF. CDR3 nucleotides: TGCGCCAGCAGCTTGGAACAAATGAACACTGAAGCTTTCTTT. The rearrangement joins TRBV5-1 to TRBJ1-1, with unresolved D. Germline-derived CDR1 and CDR2 are SGHRS and YFSETQ. The CDR3 consists of 14 residues. V was cut by 0 bases and J by 0 bases, with 6 bases left in between.